This is a list of T cell receptor beta chains from one sample in a study of tumor and adjacent non-tumor tissue in lung cancer. Via MiXCR, TCRdb re-called the multiplex PCR reads, giving one row per CDR3 protein. The repertoire holds 43,000 or so distinct CDR3 sequences, with 60% as singletons. Sequencing was performed on distant non-tumor lung tissue. The source is a man aged 50 to 60 with non-small cell lung cancer. The CDR3 runs from the conserved cysteine through the conserved F or W. Each record gives: clone size, V gene, D gene, J gene, CDR3 protein, CDR3 DNA. D genes are given only for firm matches. The size field is filled for only some rows; it gives once, few, many or a size class.

clone_size: .
v_call: TRBV29-1
d_call: .
j_call: TRBJ1-2
cdr3_aa: CSVRDNYGCTF
cdr3_nt: TGCAGCGTTAGGGACAACTATGGCTGCACCTTC

clone_size: .
v_call: TRBV28
d_call: .
j_call: TRBJ2-7
cdr3_aa: CAISLGQGVNEQYF
cdr3_nt: TGTGCCATCAGTTTGGGCCAGGGCGTGAACGAGCAGTACTTC

clone_size: many
v_call: TRBV12-3/TRBV12-4
d_call: .
j_call: TRBJ2-1
cdr3_aa: CASTVSGSSYNEQFF
cdr3_nt: TGTGCCAGCACTGTTAGCGGAAGCTCCTACAATGAGCAGTTCTTC

clone_size: .
v_call: TRBV5-4
d_call: .
j_call: TRBJ1-4
cdr3_aa: CASIVDPSEKLFF
cdr3_nt: TGTGCCAGCATCGTGGACCCAAGTGAAAAACTGTTTTTT

clone_size: .
v_call: TRBV30
d_call: TRBD1
j_call: TRBJ2-7
cdr3_aa: CAWSPGTGREQYF
cdr3_nt: TGCGCCTGGAGTCCCGGGACAGGGAGGGAGCAGTACTTC

clone_size: .
v_call: TRBV11-2
d_call: .
j_call: TRBJ2-7
cdr3_aa: CAGKTHGASYEQYF
cdr3_nt: TGTGCCGGCAAAACACATGGTGCCAGCTACGAGCAGTACTTC

clone_size: .
v_call: TRBV4-1
d_call: TRBD1
j_call: TRBJ1-2
cdr3_aa: CASSTSGQETYGHTF
cdr3_nt: TGCGCCAGCAGCACCTCGGGACAGGAAACCTATGGCCACACCTTC

clone_size: few
v_call: TRBV7-2
d_call: .
j_call: TRBJ2-4
cdr3_aa: CASSLGGGQNIQYF
cdr3_nt: TGTGCCAGCAGCCTAGGCGGGGGCCAAAACATTCAGTACTTC

clone_size: .
v_call: TRBV10-2
d_call: TRBD2
j_call: TRBJ2-7
cdr3_aa: CASSESKREYNEQYF
cdr3_nt: TGCGCCAGCAGTGAGTCTAAGCGGGAGTATAACGAGCAGTACTTC

clone_size: medium-sized
v_call: TRBV11-3
d_call: .
j_call: TRBJ2-1
cdr3_aa: CASSLERSGLVF
cdr3_nt: TGTGCCAGCAGCTTAGAACGGTCTGGGCTTGTCTTC

clone_size: many
v_call: TRBV28
d_call: .
j_call: TRBJ2-4
cdr3_aa: CASSGGLAKNIQYF
cdr3_nt: TGTGCCAGCAGCGGGGGCTTGGCCAAAAACATTCAGTACTTC

clone_size: .
v_call: TRBV20-1
d_call: TRBD1
j_call: TRBJ2-7
cdr3_aa: CSAGSGRGLGEQYF
cdr3_nt: TGCAGTGCTGGTAGTGGCAGGGGGCTTGGCGAGCAGTACTTC

clone_size: few
v_call: TRBV19
d_call: .
j_call: TRBJ2-3
cdr3_aa: CASSPPTDTQYF
cdr3_nt: TGTGCCAGTAGTCCTCCCACAGATACGCAGTATTTT

clone_size: .
v_call: TRBV12-3/TRBV12-4
d_call: TRBD2
j_call: TRBJ2-1
cdr3_aa: CAGSFSGTSYNEQFF
cdr3_nt: TGTGCCGGCAGTTTCAGCGGGACCTCCTACAATGAGCAGTTCTTC

clone_size: many
v_call: TRBV5-1
d_call: TRBD1
j_call: TRBJ2-3
cdr3_aa: CASSGTGAYTDTQYF
cdr3_nt: TGCGCCAGCAGCGGGACAGGGGCCTACACAGATACGCAGTATTTT

clone_size: .
v_call: TRBV20-1
d_call: .
j_call: TRBJ2-5
cdr3_aa: CSTAPEHGGQETQHF
cdr3_nt: TGCAGTACGGCCCCCGAACACGGGGGTCAAGAGACCCAGCACTTC

clone_size: .
v_call: TRBV11-2
d_call: .
j_call: TRBJ2-3
cdr3_aa: CARSLEFGHPPDTQYF
cdr3_nt: TGTGCCAGGAGCTTAGAATTCGGTCATCCACCCGATACGCAGTATTTT

clone_size: .
v_call: TRBV7-9
d_call: TRBD1
j_call: TRBJ1-2
cdr3_aa: CASSLVGTGTGTNYGYTF
cdr3_nt: TGTGCTAGCAGCTTAGTCGGCACCGGGACAGGAACAAACTATGGCTACACCTTC

clone_size: few
v_call: TRBV20-1
d_call: .
j_call: TRBJ1-1
cdr3_aa: CSAREDRFNTKAFF
cdr3_nt: TGCAGTGCTAGGGAAGACAGATTTAACACTAAAGCTTTCTTT

clone_size: .
v_call: TRBV4-2
d_call: .
j_call: TRBJ2-3
cdr3_aa: CASSYGLETDMQYF
cdr3_nt: TGTGCCAGCAGCTACGGACTTGAGACAGATATGCAGTATTTT

clone_size: .
v_call: TRBV4-1
d_call: .
j_call: TRBJ1-5
cdr3_aa: CASSQNQSIRPQFF
cdr3_nt: TGTGCCAGCAGCCAAAACCAATCAATCCGGCCCCAGTTTTTT

clone_size: medium-sized
v_call: TRBV29-1
d_call: TRBD2
j_call: TRBJ2-2
cdr3_aa: CTITGPGGAGELFF
cdr3_nt: TGCACCATTACGGGACCGGGGGGGGCCGGGGAGCTGTTTTTT

clone_size: once
v_call: TRBV6-1
d_call: TRBD1
j_call: TRBJ1-1
cdr3_aa: CAGGQRRWTEAFF
cdr3_nt: TGTGCCGGGGGACAGAGACGATGGACTGAAGCCTTCTTT

clone_size: many
v_call: TRBV5-1
d_call: .
j_call: TRBJ2-7
cdr3_aa: CASSLDQGPVPHEQYF
cdr3_nt: TGCGCCAGCAGCTTGGATCAGGGTCCGGTCCCTCACGAGCAGTACTTC

clone_size: .
v_call: TRBV11-2
d_call: TRBD2
j_call: TRBJ2-5
cdr3_aa: CASGPSGEQETQYF
cdr3_nt: TGTGCCAGCGGCCCTAGCGGGGAGCAAGAGACCCAGTACTTC

clone_size: .
v_call: TRBV5-1
d_call: .
j_call: TRBJ1-1
cdr3_aa: CASSLVEDTEAFF
cdr3_nt: TGCGCCAGCAGCTTGGTGGAGGACACTGAAGCTTTCTTT

clone_size: .
v_call: TRBV6-5
d_call: TRBD2
j_call: TRBJ2-2
cdr3_aa: CVSSYSGLAGPTGDLFF
cdr3_nt: TGTGTCAGCAGTTACTCGGGACTAGCGGGGCCCACCGGGGATCTGTTTTTT

clone_size: many
v_call: TRBV5-5
d_call: TRBD1
j_call: TRBJ2-7
cdr3_aa: CASSPTGKNEQYF
cdr3_nt: TGTGCCAGCAGCCCGACAGGGAAAAACGAGCAGTACTTC

clone_size: .
v_call: TRBV28
d_call: .
j_call: TRBJ2-3
cdr3_aa: CASSGWRPDTQYF
cdr3_nt: TGTGCCAGCAGCGGCTGGAGGCCAGATACGCAGTATTTT

clone_size: .
v_call: TRBV29-1
d_call: TRBD1
j_call: TRBJ2-1
cdr3_aa: CSVEVPGQVFDEQIF
cdr3_nt: TGCAGCGTTGAAGTCCCGGGACAGGTCTTTGATGAGCAGATCTTC

clone_size: .
v_call: TRBV10-1
d_call: .
j_call: TRBJ2-3
cdr3_aa: CASGEAGTGTQYF
cdr3_nt: TGCGCCAGCGGTGAGGCAGGCACAGGTACGCAGTATTTT

clone_size: .
v_call: TRBV12-3/TRBV12-4
d_call: TRBD1
j_call: TRBJ2-1
cdr3_aa: CVSSLSGQVNGRFF
cdr3_nt: TGTGTCAGCAGTTTATCGGGACAGGTCAATGGGCGGTTCTTC

clone_size: .
v_call: TRBV28
d_call: .
j_call: TRBJ2-4
cdr3_aa: CASSYNLWGSVTKNIQYF
cdr3_nt: TGTGCCAGCAGCTACAATTTGTGGGGGTCCGTTACCAAAAACATTCAGTACTTC

clone_size: .
v_call: TRBV12-5
d_call: .
j_call: TRBJ1-2
cdr3_aa: CASGLDGGYDYIF
cdr3_nt: TGTGCTAGTGGTTTGGACGGAGGCTATGACTACATCTTC

clone_size: .
v_call: TRBV11-1
d_call: .
j_call: TRBJ2-3
cdr3_aa: CVSSLLGQLADKQYF
cdr3_nt: TGTGTCAGCAGCTTATTAGGACAACTGGCAGATAAGCAGTATTTT

clone_size: .
v_call: TRBV6-5
d_call: .
j_call: TRBJ1-2
cdr3_aa: CTSSYSGAAPIYGNTF
cdr3_nt: TGTACCAGCAGTTACTCGGGCGCCGCCCCCATCTATGGCAACACCTTC

clone_size: few
v_call: TRBV6-6
d_call: .
j_call: TRBJ1-4
cdr3_aa: CASSPLEPGSEKLFF
cdr3_nt: TGTGCTAGCAGTCCCCTAGAGCCTGGAAGTGAAAAACTGTTTTTC

clone_size: .
v_call: TRBV4-1
d_call: TRBD1
j_call: TRBJ2-3
cdr3_aa: CASTRTGSIDTHYF
cdr3_nt: TGCGCCAGTACGAGGACAGGGTCGATAGATACTCACTATTTT

clone_size: .
v_call: TRBV6-1
d_call: .
j_call: TRBJ1-2
cdr3_aa: CASIPRPGEEYGYTF
cdr3_nt: TGTGCCAGTATCCCTCGCCCTGGGGAGGAGTATGGCTACACCTTC

clone_size: many
v_call: TRBV28
d_call: .
j_call: TRBJ1-5
cdr3_aa: CASSLPPHQPQHF
cdr3_nt: TGTGCCAGCAGTTTACCCCCCCATCAGCCCCAGCATTTT